The following is a TCR beta chain sequence with its context. It lacks a known antigen. No base quality values were provided; no much bigger clone lies one nucleotide off. From cysteine to phenylalanine, the CDR3 is 16 amino acids long. The DNA shown is the 48-base CDR3, in frame from base 1. Based on the germline V gene, the CDR1 and CDR2 sequences are SGDLS and YYNGEE. At the junction V is shortened by 0 bases and J by 5 bases, with 17 bases in between. The cohort included roughly 29 patients with locally advanced or metastatic urothelial carcinoma who were treated at Memorial Sloan Kettering on a trial protocol. Peripheral blood mononuclear cells were collected pretreatment and during treatment, with between 1 and 8 total time points per patient. The Qiagen DNeasy Blood extraction kit was used to purify genomic DNA from total PBMCs and tumor samples. PBMCs were collected pretreatment and during treatment, and were isolated and stored as previously described.

To estimate absolute template abundance from read counts, synthetic TCR analog templates were spiked into each PCR. The immunoSEQ assay was used to amplify TCRbeta CDR3 regions from genomic DNA with bias-controlled V and J gene primers. Rearranged TCRbeta segments were sequenced at approximately 20X coverage. Turning to the authors' computational methods: Clustering was used to correct sequencing errors, and CDR3s were annotated against IMGT to assign V, D and J genes. Out-of-frame and stop-codon sequences were excluded, and only productive TCRbeta rearrangements were used in downstream analyses. Clonality was computed as one minus Shannon entropy normalized by the log of the number of unique productive sequences. Fisher's exact test with Benjamini-Hochberg correction, using a cutoff of adjusted p below 0.01, was how clones that differed between time points or between blood and tumor were identified. The table was pulled from immuneACCESS by TCRdb, which kept in-frame rearrangements only. Such tables lose some clones; where checked, under half of the loss comes from unresolved V genes, and the rest has no known cause. V and J calls and clone size are given by that table; D and trimming were obtained from the DNA. This sample gives some 77,000 clones in total; 75% to 90% of them show up just once. 5% to 7% of the sample goes to the ten largest clones.

The source of the sample is a study of PD-L1 blockade in urothelial cancer (dated by TCRdb to 2015 to 2018). For the study in its entirety: All patients started therapy around 2014 and received atezolizumab 1,200 mg intravenously every 3 weeks. About nine tenths of the roughly 29 patients were males with bladder-origin urothelial cancer, and 18 of 29 reported a prior smoking history. Patients had an ECOG performance status of 0 or 1 and had received between 0 and 3 prior chemotherapy regimens. Blood samples were analyzed 3 weeks after the start of treatment (second dose) and 6 weeks after the start of treatment. A median of about 140,000 T cells and 85,000 or so unique TCRs was obtained from blood samples, and a median clonality of approximately 0.077 was observed. The study, an exploratory multi-omic analysis, examined somatic, immune and clinical correlates of response to PD-L1 blockade with atezolizumab in urothelial cancer. Pretreatment tumor samples, along with matched peripheral blood serially collected before and after atezolizumab treatment, were subjected to TCR sequencing. Progression-free survival longer than 6 months counted as durable clinical benefit, and TCR features were additionally tested against both progression-free and overall survival. Whole exome sequencing and RNA sequencing of pretreatment tumors were performed alongside TCR sequencing in the same patients. Nine patients reached durable clinical benefit, while 20 patients did not. Over 28 patients had pretreatment blood TCR-seq, some 25 had at least one posttreatment blood collection, and some 25 had tumor TCR-seq. What the study reported, not specific to this receptor: Because the sample size was small (n ≈ 27) and many exploratory analyses were performed, the results are intended to be hypothesis-generating. Improved progression-free and overall survival was associated with having pretreatment peripheral blood TCR clonality below the median. Among patients with durable benefit, tumor-associated TCR clones showed greater expansion in peripheral blood 3 weeks after treatment started (n of about 20, p = 0.022).

The chain is made from TRBV9 and TRBJ1-1, and the D gene may be TRBD1, 5 bases matching. Material: PBMCs, obtained around atezolizumab (anti-PD-L1) treatment. The TCR originated in a woman between 65 and 79 years old with urothelial cancer. CDR3 region: CASSVAGDGSGTEAFF. Read as DNA, the sequence is TGTGCCAGCAGCGTAGCGGGGGACGGCTCGGGAACTGAAGCTTTCTTT.